This record covers a single TCR beta chain. Its target is not known. This entry is derived from a study of T cell responses to AZD1222 COVID-19 vaccine. Findings of the study overall: Within unmutated variant regions lay the reported targets of nearly half of spike-specific TCRs. It should be noted that donors were predominantly white British and more often female, and clonal diversity was possibly underestimated. With dominance at 160-218 and 743-854, vaccine-associated CD4 TCRs spanned spike.

CDR1 is LGHNA, CDR2 YSLEER, per germline. V was trimmed by 1 base and J by 11 bases, leaving 14 bases between them. The CDR3 has 14 amino acids. Profiled with immunoSEQ multiplex PCR; TCRdb holds only in-frame clones, not every one. Here the sample spans 90,000 to 100,000 clones, nearly 90% being singletons. V gene TRBV4-3 combines with J gene TRBJ1-4; D call uncertain. Source: peripheral blood, taken on day 0 of AZD1222 vaccination. The TCR sequence derives from an adult in good health. This chain's CDR3 is CASSQASRQGKLFF. The CDR3 DNA is TGCGCCAGCAGCCAAGCGTCGAGGCAAGGGAAACTGTTTTTT.